This T cell receptor (beta chain) was sequenced during a study of T-cell reconstitution after alpha-beta-depleted transplantation in children. Study results and caveats: Two months or so post-transplant, alpha-beta T cells reportedly derived from several hundred expanded graft clones.

Germline values: CDR1 MGHDK, CDR2 SYGVNS. V gave up 0 bases and J gave up 3 bases; unmatched junction bases: 9. The CDR3 has 17 amino acids. Construction of the TCRbeta library involved unique molecular identifiers. TCRdb re-called the PCR reads through MiXCR, storing one row per CDR3 protein. The sample holds about 250,000 distinct CDR3 sequences; under 30% are singletons and the top ten take 4.5% to 5.5%. A note on this clonotype: The antigen remains undetermined.

The sequencing here drew on PBMCs, mostly from graft donor cells, taken 360 days after TCRalphabeta/CD19-depleted stem cell transplant. The rearrangement joins TRBV25-1 to TRBJ2-7; 9 bases agree with TRBD1. The sequence was collected from a female patient aged 2-15 years who had a stem cell transplant for congenital amegakaryocytic thrombocytopenia, so the T cells may come from the graft donor. CDR3 nucleotides: TGTGCCAGCAGTGAATACCCGGGACAGGGTAGTATCTACGAGCAGTACTTC. This sequence encodes CASSEYPGQGSIYEQYF.